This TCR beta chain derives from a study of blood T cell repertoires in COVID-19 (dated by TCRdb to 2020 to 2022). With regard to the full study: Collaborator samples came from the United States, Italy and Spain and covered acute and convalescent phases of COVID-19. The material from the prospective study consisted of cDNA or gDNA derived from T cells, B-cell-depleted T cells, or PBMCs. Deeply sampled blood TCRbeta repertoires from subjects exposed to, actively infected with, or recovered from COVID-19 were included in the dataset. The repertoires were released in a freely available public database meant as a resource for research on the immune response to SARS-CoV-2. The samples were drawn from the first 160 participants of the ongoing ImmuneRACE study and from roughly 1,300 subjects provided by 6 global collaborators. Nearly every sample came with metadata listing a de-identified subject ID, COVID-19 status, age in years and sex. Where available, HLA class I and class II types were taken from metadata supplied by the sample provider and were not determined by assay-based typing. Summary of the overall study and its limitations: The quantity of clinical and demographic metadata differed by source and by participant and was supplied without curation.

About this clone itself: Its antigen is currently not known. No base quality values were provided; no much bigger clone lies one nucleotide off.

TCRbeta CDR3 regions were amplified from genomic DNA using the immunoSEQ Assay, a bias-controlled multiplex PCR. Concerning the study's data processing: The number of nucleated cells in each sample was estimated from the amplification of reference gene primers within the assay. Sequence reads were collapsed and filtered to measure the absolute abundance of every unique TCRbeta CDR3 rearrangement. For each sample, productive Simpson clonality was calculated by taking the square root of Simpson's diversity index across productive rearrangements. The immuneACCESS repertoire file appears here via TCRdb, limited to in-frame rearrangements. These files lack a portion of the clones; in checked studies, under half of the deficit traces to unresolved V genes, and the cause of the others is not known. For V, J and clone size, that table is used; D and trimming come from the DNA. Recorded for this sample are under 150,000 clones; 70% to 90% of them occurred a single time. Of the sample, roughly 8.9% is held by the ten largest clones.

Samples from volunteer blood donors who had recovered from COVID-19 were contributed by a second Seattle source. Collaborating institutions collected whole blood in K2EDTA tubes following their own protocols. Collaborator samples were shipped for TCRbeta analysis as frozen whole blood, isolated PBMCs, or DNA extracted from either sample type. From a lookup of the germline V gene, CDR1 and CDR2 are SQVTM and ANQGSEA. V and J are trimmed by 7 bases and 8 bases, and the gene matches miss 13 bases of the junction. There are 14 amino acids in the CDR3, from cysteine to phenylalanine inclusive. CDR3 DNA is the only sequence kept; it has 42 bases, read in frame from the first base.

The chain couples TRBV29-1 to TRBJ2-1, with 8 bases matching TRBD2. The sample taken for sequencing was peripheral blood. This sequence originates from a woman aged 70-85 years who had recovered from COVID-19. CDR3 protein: CSGAGTSRFDEQFF. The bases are TGCAGCGGCGCCGGGACTAGTCGATTCGATGAGCAGTTCTTC.